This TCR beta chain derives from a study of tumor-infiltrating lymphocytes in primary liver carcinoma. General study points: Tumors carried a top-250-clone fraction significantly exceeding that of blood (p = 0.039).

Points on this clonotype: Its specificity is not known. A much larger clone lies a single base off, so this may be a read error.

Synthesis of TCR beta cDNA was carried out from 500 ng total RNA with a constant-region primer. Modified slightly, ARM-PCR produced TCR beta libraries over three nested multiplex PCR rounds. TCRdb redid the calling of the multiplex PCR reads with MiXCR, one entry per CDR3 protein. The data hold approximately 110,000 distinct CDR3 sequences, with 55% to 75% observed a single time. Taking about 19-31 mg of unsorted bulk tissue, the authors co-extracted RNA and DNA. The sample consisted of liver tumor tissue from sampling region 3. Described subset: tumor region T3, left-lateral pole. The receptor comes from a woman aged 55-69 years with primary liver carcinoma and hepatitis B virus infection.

The CDR3 DNA reads TGTGCCAGCCTGGGACAGCGCGAGCAGTACTTC. This encodes CASLGQREQYF. The rearrangement joins TRBV12-3 or TRBV12-4 to TRBJ2-7; 7 bases map to TRBD1. The CDR3 length is 11 residues. V was pared by 8 bases and J by 6 bases, with 4 bases of the junction left unmatched.